The rows below give T cell receptor beta chains drawn from one sample of a study of human T cells and chemical hapten exposure. MiXCR, run by TCRdb on the RACE reads, gives a single entry per CDR3 protein. The profile shows under 450,000 distinct CDR3 sequences, roughly 6% of them singletons. The sequences come from whole blood, collected in connection with sensitization to the hapten diphenylcyclopropenone (DPC). These receptors were collected from a woman aged 18-30 years with alopecia areata. Some clones in this sample may be carry-over from other donors' samples. CDR3s include the opening cysteine and the closing phenylalanine or tryptophan.

>TRBV28|TRBJ1-3
CASSFRSPFSGNTIYF
>TRBV10-3|TRBJ1-4
CAISTGRYEKLFF
>TRBV20-1|TRBJ2-1
CSAPPVGGTSKEQFF
>TRBV25-1|TRBJ1-6
CASSEWNSPLHF
>TRBV5-5|TRBJ1-2
CASRRTGHYGYTF
>TRBV29-1|TRBJ1-1
CSVEKTENTEAFF
>TRBV29-1|TRBJ2-3
CSVPRAAGVTDTQYF
>TRBV24-1|TRBJ1-1
CATSDDRATEAFF
>TRBV6-1|TRBJ2-7
CASSEEDRESYEQYF
>TRBV5-1|TRBJ1-4
CASSPQGQHNEKLFF
>TRBV9|TRBJ2-4
CASSVSRENIQYF
>TRBV12-3/TRBV12-4|TRBJ2-3
CASSSRVDTQYF
>TRBV6-5|TRBJ2-1
CASSYVLGDNEQFF
>TRBV28|TRBJ2-3
CATERGASTDTQYF
>TRBV14|TRBJ1-4
CASSRFATNEKLFF
>TRBV4-1|TRBJ1-5
CASSPEPGTNSNQPQHF
>TRBV18|TRBJ1-2
CASSPATPGYTF
>TRBV18|TRBJ1-5
CASSQTVNSNQPQHF
>TRBV7-8|TRBJ1-1
CASSIRTQGEAFF
>TRBV7-2|TRBJ1-1
CASSVRIRSEAFF
>TRBV7-9|TRBJ1-1
CASSSFEKGHTEAFF